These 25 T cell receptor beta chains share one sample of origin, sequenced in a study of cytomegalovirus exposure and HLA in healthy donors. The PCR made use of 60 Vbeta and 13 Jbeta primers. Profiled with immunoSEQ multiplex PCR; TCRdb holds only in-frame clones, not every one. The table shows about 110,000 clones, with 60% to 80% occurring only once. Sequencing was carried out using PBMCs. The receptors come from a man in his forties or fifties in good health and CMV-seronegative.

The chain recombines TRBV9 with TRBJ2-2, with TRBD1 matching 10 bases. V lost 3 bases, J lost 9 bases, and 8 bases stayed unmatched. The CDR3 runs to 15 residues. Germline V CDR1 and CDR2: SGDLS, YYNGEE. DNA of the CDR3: TGTGCCAGCAGCGATCGACAGGGGGCCTACCGGGAGCTGTTTTTT. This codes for CASSDRQGAYRELFF. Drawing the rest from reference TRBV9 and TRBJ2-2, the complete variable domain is DSGVTQTPKHLITATGQRVTLRCSPRSGDLSVYWYQQSLDQGLQFLIQYYNGEERAKGNILERFSAQQFPDLHSELNLSSLELGDSALYFCASSDRQGAYRELFFGEGSRLTVL.

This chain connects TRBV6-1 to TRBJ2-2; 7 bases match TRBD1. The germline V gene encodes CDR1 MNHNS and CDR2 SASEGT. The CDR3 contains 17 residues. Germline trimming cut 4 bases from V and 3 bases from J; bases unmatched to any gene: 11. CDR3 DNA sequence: TGTGCCAGCAGTGGCTGGGGTAGGCAGGGGGACACCGGGGAGCTGTTTTTT. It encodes CASSGWGRQGDTGELFF.

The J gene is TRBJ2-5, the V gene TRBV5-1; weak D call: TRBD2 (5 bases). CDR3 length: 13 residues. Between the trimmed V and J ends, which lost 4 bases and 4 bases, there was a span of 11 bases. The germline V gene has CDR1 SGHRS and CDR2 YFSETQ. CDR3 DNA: TGCGCCAGCAGCAGGACTGGGGTAGAGACCCAGTACTTC. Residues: CASSRTGVETQYF. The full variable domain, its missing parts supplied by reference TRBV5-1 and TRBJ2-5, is KAGVTQTPRYLIKTRGQQVTLSCSPISGHRSVSWYQQTPGQGLQFLFEYFSETQRNKGNFPGRFSGRQFSNSRSEMNVSTLELGDSALYLCASSRTGVETQYFGPGTRLLVL.

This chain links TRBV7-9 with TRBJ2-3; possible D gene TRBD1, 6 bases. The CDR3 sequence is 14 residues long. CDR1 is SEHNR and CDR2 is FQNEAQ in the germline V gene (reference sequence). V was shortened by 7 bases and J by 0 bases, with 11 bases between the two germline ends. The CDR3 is CASKPGASTDTQYF. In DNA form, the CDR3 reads TGTGCCAGCAAGCCAGGGGCTAGCACAGATACGCAGTATTTT.

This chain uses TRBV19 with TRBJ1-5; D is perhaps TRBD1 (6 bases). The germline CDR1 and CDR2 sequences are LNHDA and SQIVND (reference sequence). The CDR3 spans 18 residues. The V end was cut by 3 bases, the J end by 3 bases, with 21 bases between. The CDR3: CASSIRGGGQSFNQPQHF. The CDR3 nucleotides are TGTGCCAGTAGTATTAGGGGAGGGGGACAATCTTTCAATCAGCCCCAGCATTTT.

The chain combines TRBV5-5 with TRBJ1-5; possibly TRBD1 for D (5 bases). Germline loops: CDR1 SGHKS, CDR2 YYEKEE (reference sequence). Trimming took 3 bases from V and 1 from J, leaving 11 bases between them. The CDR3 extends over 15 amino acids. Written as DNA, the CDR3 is TGTGCCAGCAGCTCGCAGGGAGGGAGCAATCAGCCCCAGCATTTT. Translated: CASSSQGGSNQPQHF.

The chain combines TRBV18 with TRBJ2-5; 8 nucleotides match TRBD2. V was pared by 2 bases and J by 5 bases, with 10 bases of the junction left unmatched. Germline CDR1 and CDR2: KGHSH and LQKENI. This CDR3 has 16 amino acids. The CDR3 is CASSPGFRGGRETQYF. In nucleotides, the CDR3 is TGTGCCAGCTCACCAGGTTTCCGGGGGGGCCGGGAGACCCAGTACTTC.

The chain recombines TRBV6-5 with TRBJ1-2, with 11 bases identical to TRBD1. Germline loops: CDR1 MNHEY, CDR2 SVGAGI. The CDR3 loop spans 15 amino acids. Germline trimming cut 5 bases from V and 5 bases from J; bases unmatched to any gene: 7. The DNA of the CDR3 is TGTGCCAGCAGTCCGGGACAGGGGGTATGGTATGGCTACACCTTC. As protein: CASSPGQGVWYGYTF.

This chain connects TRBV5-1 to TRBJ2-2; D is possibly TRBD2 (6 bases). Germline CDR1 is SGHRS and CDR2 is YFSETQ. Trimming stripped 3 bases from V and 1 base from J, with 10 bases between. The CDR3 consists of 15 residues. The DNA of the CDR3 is TGCGCCAGCAGCTGGGGGGTCCGGAACACCGGGGAGCTGTTTTTT. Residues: CASSWGVRNTGELFF.

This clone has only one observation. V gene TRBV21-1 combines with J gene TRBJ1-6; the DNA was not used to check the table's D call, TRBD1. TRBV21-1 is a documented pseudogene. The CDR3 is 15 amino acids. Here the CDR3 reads CASSKVSQYNSPLHF. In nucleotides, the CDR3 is TGTGCCAGCAGCAAAGTGTCACAGTATAATTCACCCCTCCACTTT.

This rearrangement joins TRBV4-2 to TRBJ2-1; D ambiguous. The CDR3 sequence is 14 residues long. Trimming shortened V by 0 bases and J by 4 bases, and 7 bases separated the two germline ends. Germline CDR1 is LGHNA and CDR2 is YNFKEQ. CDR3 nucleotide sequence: TGTGCCAGCAGCCAAGACAGTTCTTACAATGAGCAGTTCTTC. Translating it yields CASSQDSSYNEQFF.

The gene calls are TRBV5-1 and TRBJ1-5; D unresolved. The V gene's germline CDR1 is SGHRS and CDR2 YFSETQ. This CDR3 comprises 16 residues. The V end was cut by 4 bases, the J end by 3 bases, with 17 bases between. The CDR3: CASSPQPTVYNQPQHF. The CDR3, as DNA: TGCGCCAGCAGCCCGCAACCCACCGTCTACAATCAGCCCCAGCATTTT.

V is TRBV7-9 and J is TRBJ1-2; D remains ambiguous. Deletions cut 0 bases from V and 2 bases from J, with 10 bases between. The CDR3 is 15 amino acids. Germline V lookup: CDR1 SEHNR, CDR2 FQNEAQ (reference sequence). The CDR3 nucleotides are TGTGCCAGCAGCTTAGCGTCGGAGGTGAACTATGGCTACACCTTC. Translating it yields CASSLASEVNYGYTF.

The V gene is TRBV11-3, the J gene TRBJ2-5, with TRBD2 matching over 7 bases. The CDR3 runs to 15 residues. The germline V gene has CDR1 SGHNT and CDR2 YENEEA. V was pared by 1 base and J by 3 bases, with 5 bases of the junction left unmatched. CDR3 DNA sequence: TGTGCCAGCAGCTTAGGAGCGGGGATTAAAGAGACCCAGTACTTC. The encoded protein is CASSLGAGIKETQYF.

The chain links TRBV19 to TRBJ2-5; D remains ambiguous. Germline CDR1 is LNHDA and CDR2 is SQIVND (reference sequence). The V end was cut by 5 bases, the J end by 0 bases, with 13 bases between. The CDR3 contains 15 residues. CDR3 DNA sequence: TGTGCCAGTAGTTTAGGATCCGGGTACCAAGAGACCCAGTACTTC. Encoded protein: CASSLGSGYQETQYF.

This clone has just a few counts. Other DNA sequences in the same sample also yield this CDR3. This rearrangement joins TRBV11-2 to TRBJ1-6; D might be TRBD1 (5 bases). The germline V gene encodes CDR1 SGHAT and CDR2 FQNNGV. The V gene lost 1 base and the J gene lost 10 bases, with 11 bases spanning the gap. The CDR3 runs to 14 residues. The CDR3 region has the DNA TGTGCCAGCAGCTTAGCCCAGGGAGGCTCACCCCTCCACTTT. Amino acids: CASSLAQGGSPLHF.

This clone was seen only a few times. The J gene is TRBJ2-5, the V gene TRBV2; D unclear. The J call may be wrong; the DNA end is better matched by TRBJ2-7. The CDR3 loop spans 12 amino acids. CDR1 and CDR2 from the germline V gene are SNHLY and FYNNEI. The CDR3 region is CASKWDSYEQYF. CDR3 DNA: TGTGCCAGCAAATGGGACTCCTACGAGCAGTACTTC.

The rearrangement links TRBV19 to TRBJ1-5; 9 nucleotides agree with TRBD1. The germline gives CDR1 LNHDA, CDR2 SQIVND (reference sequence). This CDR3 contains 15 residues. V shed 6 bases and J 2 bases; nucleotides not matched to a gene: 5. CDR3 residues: CASRLDRGGNQPQHF. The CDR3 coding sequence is TGTGCCAGTAGGCTGGACAGGGGTGGCAATCAGCCCCAGCATTTT.

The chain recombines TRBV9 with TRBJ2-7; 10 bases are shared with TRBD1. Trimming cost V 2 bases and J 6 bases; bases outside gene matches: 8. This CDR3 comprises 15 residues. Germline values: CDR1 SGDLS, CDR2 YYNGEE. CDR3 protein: CASSVSDWTGGEQYF. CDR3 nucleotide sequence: TGTGCCAGCAGCGTCAGCGATTGGACAGGGGGCGAGCAGTACTTC.

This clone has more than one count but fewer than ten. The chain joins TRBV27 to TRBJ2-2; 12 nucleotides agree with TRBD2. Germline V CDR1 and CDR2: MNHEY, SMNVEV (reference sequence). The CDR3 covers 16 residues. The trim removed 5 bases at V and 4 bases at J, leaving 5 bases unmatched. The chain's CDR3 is CASSVRLAGVTGELFF. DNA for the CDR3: TGTGCCAGCAGTGTTAGACTAGCGGGGGTCACCGGGGAGCTGTTTTTT.

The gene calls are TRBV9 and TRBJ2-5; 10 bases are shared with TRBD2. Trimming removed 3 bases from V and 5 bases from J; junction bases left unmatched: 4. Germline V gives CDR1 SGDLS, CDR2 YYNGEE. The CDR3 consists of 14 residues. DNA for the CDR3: TGTGCCAGCAGCGGTTTTAGCGGGGGGGAGACCCAGTACTTC. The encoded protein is CASSGFSGGETQYF.

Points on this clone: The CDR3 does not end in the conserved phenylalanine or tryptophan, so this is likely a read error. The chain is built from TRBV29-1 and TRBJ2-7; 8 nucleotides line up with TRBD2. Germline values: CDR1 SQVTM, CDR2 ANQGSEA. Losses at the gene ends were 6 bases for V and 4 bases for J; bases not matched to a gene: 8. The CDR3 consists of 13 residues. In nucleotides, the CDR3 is TGCAGCGTGAGCCCCGGGAGGGGTTACGAGCAGTACCTC. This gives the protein CSVSPGRGYEQYL.

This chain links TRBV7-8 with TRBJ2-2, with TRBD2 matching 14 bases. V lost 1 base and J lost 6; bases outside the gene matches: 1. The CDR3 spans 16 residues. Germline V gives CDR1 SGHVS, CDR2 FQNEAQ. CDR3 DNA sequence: TGTGCCAGCAGCTTAGGACTAGCGGGGGGGCCCGGGGAGCTGTTTTTT. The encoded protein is CASSLGLAGGPGELFF. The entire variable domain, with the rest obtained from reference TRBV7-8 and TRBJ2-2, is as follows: GAGVSQSPRYKVAKRGQDVALRCDPISGHVSLFWYQQALGQGPEFLTYFQNEAQLDKSGLPSDRFFAERPEGSVSTLKIQRTQQEDSAVYLCASSLGLAGGPGELFFGEGSRLTVL.

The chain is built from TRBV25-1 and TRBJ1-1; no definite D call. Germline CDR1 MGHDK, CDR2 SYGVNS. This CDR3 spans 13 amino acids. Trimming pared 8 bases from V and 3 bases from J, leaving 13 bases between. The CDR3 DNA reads TGTGCCAGCGCCAGACTGTTGGACACTGAAGCTTTCTTT. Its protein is CASARLLDTEAFF. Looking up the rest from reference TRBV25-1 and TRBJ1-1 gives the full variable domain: EADIYQTPRYLVIGTGKKITLECSQTMGHDKMYWYQQDPGMELHLIHYSYGVNSTEKGDLSSESTVSRIRTEHFPLTLESARPSHTSQYLCASARLLDTEAFFGQGTRLTVV.

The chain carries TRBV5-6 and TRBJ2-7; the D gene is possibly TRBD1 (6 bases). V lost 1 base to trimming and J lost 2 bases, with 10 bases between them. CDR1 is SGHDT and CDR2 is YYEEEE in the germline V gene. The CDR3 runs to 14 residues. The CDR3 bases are TGTGCCAGCAGCTTGTTCCCAGGGGCCTACGAGCAGTACTTC. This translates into CASSLFPGAYEQYF.